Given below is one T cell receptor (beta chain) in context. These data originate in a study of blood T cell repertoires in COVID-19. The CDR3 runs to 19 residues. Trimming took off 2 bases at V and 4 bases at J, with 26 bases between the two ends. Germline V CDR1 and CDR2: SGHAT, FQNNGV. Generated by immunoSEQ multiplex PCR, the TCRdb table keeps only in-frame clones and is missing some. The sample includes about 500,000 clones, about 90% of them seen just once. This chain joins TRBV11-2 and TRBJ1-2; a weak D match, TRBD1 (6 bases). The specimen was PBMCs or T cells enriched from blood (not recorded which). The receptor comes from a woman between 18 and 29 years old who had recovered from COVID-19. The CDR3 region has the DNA TGTGCCAGCAGCTTACAGTGGGAGAGCGGGGGCCCCTCTGGCTATGGCTACACCTTC. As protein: CASSLQWESGGPSGYGYTF.